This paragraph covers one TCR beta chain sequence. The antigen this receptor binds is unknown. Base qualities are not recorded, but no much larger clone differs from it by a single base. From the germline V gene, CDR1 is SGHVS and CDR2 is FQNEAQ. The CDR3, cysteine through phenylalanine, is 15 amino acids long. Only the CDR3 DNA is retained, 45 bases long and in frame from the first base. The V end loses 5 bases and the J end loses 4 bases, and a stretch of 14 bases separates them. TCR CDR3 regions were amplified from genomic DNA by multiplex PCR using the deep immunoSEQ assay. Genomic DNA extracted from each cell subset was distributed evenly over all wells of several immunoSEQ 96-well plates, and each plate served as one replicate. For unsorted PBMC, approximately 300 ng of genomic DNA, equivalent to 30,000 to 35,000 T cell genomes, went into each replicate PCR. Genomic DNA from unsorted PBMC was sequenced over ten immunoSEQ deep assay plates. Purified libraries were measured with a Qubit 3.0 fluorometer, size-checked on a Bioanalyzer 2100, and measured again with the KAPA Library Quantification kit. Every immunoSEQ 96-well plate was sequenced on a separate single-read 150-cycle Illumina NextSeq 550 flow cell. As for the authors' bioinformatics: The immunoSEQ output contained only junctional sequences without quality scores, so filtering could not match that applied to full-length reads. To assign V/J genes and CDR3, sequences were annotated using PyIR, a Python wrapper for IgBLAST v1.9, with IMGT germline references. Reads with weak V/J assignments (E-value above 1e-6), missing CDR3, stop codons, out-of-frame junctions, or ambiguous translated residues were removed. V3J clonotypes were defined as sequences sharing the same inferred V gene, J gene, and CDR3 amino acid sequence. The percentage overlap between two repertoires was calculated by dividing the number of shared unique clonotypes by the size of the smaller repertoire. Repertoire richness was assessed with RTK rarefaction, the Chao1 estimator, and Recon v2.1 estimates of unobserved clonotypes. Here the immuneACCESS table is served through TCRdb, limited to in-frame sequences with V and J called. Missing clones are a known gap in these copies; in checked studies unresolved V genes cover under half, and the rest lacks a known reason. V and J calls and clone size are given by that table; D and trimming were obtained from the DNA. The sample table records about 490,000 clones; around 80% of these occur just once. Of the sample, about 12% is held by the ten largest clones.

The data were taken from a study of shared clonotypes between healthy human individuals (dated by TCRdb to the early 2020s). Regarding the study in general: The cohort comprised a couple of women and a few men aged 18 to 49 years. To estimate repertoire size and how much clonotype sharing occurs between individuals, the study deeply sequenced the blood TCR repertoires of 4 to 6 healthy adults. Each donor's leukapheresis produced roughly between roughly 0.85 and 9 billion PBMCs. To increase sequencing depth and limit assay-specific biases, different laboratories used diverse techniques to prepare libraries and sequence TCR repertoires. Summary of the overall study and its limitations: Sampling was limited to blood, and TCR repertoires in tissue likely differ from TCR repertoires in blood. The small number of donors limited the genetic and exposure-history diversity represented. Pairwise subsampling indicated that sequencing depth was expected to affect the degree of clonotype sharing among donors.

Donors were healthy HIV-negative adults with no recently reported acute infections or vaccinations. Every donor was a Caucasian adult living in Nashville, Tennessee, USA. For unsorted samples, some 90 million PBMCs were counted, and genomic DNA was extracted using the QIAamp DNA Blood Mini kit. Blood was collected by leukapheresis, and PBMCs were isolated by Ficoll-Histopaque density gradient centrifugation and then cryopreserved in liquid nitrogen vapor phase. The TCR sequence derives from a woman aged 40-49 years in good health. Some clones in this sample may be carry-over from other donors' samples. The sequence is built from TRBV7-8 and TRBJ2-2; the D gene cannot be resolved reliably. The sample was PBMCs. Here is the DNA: TGTGCCAGCAGCCCTCACCGGGTCTCCACCGGGGAGCTGTTTTTT. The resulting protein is CASSPHRVSTGELFF. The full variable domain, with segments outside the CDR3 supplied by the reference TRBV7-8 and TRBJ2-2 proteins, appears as GAGVSQSPRYKVAKRGQDVALRCDPISGHVSLFWYQQALGQGPEFLTYFQNEAQLDKSGLPSDRFFAERPEGSVSTLKIQRTQQEDSAVYLCASSPHRVSTGELFFGEGSRLTVL.